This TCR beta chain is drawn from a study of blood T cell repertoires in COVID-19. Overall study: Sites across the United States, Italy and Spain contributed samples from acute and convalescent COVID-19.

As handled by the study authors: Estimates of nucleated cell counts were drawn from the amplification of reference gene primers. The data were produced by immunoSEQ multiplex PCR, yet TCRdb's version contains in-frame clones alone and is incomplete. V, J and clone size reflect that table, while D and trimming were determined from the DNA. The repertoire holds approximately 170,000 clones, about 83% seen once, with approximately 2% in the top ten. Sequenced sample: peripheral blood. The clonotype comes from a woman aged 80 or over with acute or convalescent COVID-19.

The CDR3 reads CAGRSTDTQYF. The CDR3 DNA is TGTGCGGGCAGATCAACAGATACGCAGTATTTT. The chain couples TRBV18 to TRBJ2-3, with D unresolved. This CDR3 has 11 amino acids. In germline, CDR1 is KGHSH, CDR2 LQKENI. The full variable domain, with the rest looked up from reference TRBV18 and TRBJ2-3, is NAGVMQNPRHLVRRRGQEARLRCSPMKGHSHVYWYRQLPEEGLKFMVYLQKENIIDESGMPKERFSAEFPKEGPSILRIQQVVRGDSAAYFCAGRSTDTQYFGPGTRLTVL.